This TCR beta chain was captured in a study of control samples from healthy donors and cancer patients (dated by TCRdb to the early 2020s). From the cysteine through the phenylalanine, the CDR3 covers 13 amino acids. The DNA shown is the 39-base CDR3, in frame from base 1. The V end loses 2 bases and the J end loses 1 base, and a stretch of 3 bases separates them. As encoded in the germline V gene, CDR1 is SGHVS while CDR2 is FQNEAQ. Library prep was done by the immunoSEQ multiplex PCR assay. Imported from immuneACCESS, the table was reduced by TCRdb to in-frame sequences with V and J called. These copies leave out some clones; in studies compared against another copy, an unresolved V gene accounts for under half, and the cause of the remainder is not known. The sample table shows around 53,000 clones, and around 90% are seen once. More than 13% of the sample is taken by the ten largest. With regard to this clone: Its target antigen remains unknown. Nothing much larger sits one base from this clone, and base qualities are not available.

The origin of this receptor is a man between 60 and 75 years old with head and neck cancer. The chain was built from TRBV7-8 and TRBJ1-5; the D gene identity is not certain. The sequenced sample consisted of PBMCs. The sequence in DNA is TGTGCCAGCAGCTTATTGAGCAATCAGCCCCAGCATTTT. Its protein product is CASSLLSNQPQHF.